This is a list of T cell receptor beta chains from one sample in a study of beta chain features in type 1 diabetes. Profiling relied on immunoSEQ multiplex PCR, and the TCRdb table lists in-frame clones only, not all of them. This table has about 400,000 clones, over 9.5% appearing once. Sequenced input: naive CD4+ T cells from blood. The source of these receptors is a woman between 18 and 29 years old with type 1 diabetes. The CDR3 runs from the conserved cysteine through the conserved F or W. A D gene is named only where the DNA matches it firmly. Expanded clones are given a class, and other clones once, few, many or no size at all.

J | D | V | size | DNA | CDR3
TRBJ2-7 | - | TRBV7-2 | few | TGTGCCAGCAGCTTCGGCCAGGCCTACGAGCAGTACTTC | CASSFGQAYEQYF
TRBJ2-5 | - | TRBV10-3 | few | TGTGCCATCAGCGCATTCAGGGGAAACCAAGAGACCCAGTACTTC | CAISAFRGNQETQYF
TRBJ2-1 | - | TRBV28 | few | TGTGCCAGCAGTTTAAACGGCTACAATGAGCAGTTCTTC | CASSLNGYNEQFF
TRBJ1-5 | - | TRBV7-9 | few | TGTGCCAGCGGAATCCAGGGAGGGCAGCCCCAGCATTTT | CASGIQGGQPQHF
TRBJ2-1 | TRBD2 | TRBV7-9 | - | TGTGCCAGCAGCATTGGGACTAGCGGGAGCTACAATGAGCAGTTCTTC | CASSIGTSGSYNEQFF
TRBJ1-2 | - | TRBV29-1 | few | TGCAGCGCCTGGGGCAACTATGGCTACACCTTC | CSAWGNYGYTF
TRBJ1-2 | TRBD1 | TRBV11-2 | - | TGTGCCAGCAGCTTAGACGGGACAGGAATAACCTATGGCTACACCTTC | CASSLDGTGITYGYTF
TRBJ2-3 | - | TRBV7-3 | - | TGTGCCAGCAGCTTATCCAGGGTTCCCACAGATACGCAGTATTTT | CASSLSRVPTDTQYF
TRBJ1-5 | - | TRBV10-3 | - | TGTGCCATCAGTGAGTCGAGAGGCAGCAATCAGCCCCAGCATTTT | CAISESRGSNQPQHF
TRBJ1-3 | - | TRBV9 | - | TGTGCCAGCAGCGTAGCTCTAGAGAGGTTCCACACCATATATTTT | CASSVALERFHTIYF
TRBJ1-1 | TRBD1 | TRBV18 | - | TGTGCCAGCCTACAGGGGGTCACTGAAGCTTTCTTT | CASLQGVTEAFF
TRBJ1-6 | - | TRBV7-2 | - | TGTGCCAGCAGCGGAGGAACTAATAATTCACCCCTCCACTTT | CASSGGTNNSPLHF
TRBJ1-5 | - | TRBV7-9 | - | TGTGCCAGCAGCTCCCAGAATCAGCCCCAGCATTTT | CASSSQNQPQHF
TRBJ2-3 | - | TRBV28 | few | TGTGCCAGCAGTTCCGGAGCCACAGATACGCAGTATTTT | CASSSGATDTQYF
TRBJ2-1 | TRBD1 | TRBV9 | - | TGTGCCAGCAGCTCAAGGGGCGACAGGGGGATCAATGAGCAGTTCTTC | CASSSRGDRGINEQFF
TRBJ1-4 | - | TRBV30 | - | TGTGCCTGGTCTCCCATGGCGGCAATTAATGAAAAACTGTTTTTT | CAWSPMAAINEKLFF
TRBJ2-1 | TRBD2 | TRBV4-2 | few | TGTGCCAGCAGCCAAGATCGGGCTAGCGGGAGGGCCTATGAGCAGTTCTTC | CASSQDRASGRAYEQFF
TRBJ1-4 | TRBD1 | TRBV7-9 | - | TGTGCCAGCACAATTCCGGGACAGGGAGATGAAAAACTGTTTTTT | CASTIPGQGDEKLFF
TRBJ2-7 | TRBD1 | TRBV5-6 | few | TGTGCCAGCAGCTTGGCCTTTGGACAGGGTGGACACGAGCAGTACTTC | CASSLAFGQGGHEQYF
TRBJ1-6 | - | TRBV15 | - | TGTGCCACCAGCAGACACGGGGTCAATTCACCCCTCCACTTT | CATSRHGVNSPLHF
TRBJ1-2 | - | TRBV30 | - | TGTGCCTGGACAGAATCCTATGGCTACACCTTC | CAWTESYGYTF
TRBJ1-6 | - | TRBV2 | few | TGTGCCAGCAGCGGGGGTTCACCCCTCCACTTT | CASSGGSPLHF
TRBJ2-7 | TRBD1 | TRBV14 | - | TGTGCCAGCAGCCAACCGGACAGGCTGAGGCCCTACGAGCAGTACTTC | CASSQPDRLRPYEQYF
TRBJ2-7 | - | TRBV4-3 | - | TGCGCCAGCAGCCAAGTGGCAGCGGGCTCTGAGCAGTACTTC | CASSQVAAGSEQYF
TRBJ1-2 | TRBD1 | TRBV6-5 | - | TGTGCCAGCAGTTACTCGCCCGGACAGGGATATGGCTACACCTTC | CASSYSPGQGYGYTF
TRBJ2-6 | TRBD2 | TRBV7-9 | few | TGTGCCAGCAGCCCCTGGCTAGCGGGAGTGTCCGGGGCCAACGTCCTGACTTTC | CASSPWLAGVSGANVLTF
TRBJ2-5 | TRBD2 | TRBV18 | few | TGTGCCAGCTCAACTACTAGCGAGGAGACCCAGTACTTC | CASSTTSEETQYF
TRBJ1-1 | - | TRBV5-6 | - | TGTGCCAGCAGCCACTTAAACGAAGCTTTCTTT | CASSHLNEAFF
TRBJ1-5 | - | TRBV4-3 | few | TGCGCCAGCAGCCAAGAGGGAGCAGGCGATCAGCCCCAGCATTTT | CASSQEGAGDQPQHF
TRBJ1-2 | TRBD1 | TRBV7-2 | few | TGTGCCAGCAGCTTCACAGGGGGCGCAGAATATGGCTACACCTTC | CASSFTGGAEYGYTF
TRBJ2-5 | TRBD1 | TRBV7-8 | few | TGTGCCAGCAGCCGGGACAGGGCGGGGGAGACCCAGTACTTC | CASSRDRAGETQYF
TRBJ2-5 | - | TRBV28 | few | TGTGCCGCGGGCCCAGAGACCCAGTACTTC | CAAGPETQYF
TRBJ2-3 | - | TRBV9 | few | TGTGCCAGCAGCGTAGAGGCCATGTCAGGTCCGCAGTATTTT | CASSVEAMSGPQYF
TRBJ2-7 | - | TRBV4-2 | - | TGTGCCAGCAGCCAGAGTACAGGGGGACTTGGCGGGAGATGGGTTTATAACGAGCAGTACTTC | CASSQSTGGLGGRWVYNEQYF
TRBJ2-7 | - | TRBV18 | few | TGTGCCAGCTCACCACCGTCCGGAGGTGGGGCCTACGAGCAGTACTTC | CASSPPSGGGAYEQYF
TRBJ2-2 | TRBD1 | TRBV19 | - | TGTGCCAGTAGGATTGGACAGGGTAACACCGGGGAGCTGTTTTTT | CASRIGQGNTGELFF
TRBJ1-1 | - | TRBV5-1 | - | TGCGCCAGCAGCTCGACAACCTACACTGAAGCTTTCTTT | CASSSTTYTEAFF
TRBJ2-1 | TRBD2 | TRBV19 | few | TGTGCCAGTAGTAATCCTAGCGGGGGCTCGGTTAATGAGCAGTTCTTC | CASSNPSGGSVNEQFF
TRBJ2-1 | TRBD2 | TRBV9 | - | TGTGCCAGCAGCCCCCGGACTAGCGGGTATGAGCAGTTCTTC | CASSPRTSGYEQFF
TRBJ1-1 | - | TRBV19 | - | TGTGCCAGTAGTTCTGGCAGGCTGAACACTGAAGCTTTCTTT | CASSSGRLNTEAFF
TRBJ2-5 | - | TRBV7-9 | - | TGTGCCAGCAGCTCTGGGCGAACGGACTTGGCGGAGACCCAGTACTTC | CASSSGRTDLAETQYF
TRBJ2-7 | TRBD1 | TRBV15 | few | TGTGCCACCAGCAGTGGAGGACAGGGAACCTACGAGCAGTACTTC | CATSSGGQGTYEQYF
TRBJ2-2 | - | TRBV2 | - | TGTGCCAGCGGTCGGGAATCGAACACCGGGGAGCTGTTTTTT | CASGRESNTGELFF